The sample holds a few counts of the clone carrying this T cell receptor beta chain. In the authors' methods: Estimates of nucleated cell counts were drawn from the amplification of reference gene primers. Produced via immunoSEQ multiplex PCR; TCRdb's table is partial and in-frame only. V and J calls and clone size follow that table, whereas D and trimming were derived from the DNA. The repertoire holds fewer than 350,000 clones, with around 87% as singletons. The data are from a study of blood T cell repertoires in COVID-19. Study-level background: The origin of the acute and convalescent COVID-19 samples was the United States, Italy and Spain. Sources were T cells, B-cell-depleted T cells, or PBMCs; the material itself was cDNA or gDNA.

The CDR3 is made up of 13 amino acids. V lost 6 bases and J 8 bases, leaving 16 bases between the germline ends. CDR1 is MNHEY, CDR2 SVGAGI, per germline. The receptor was isolated from a woman aged 25 to 39 who had recovered from COVID-19. Sequencing was performed on peripheral blood. The V and J genes are TRBV6-5 and TRBJ1-1; possibly TRBD1 for D (6 bases). CDR3 in amino acids: CASRSTGSAEAFF. The CDR3 nucleotides are TGTGCCAGCAGATCTACAGGGTCCGCGGAAGCTTTCTTT.